The clone carrying this T cell receptor beta chain was seen more than once but under ten times. The antigen is not known. This entry comes from a study of persistence of HIV-infected CD4 T cells. About the research overall: Blood samples, up to roughly 200 mL, came from multiple time points, except two leukapheresis donors sampled once. Points from the study as a whole: CMV- and Gag-responding cells had lower TCRbeta richness than CD3/CD28-responding cells.

The CDR3 runs 16 residues. The ends were cut back, 4 bases at V and 3 bases at J, with 21 bases in the middle. CDR1 is GTSNPN, CDR2 SVGIG, per germline (reference sequence). This was the immunoSEQ version 4 assay in survey mode. This table comes from immunoSEQ multiplex PCR, and its TCRdb copy is limited to in-frame clones, with some not included. This sample has about 17,000 clones, with less than 65% found just once. Cells were stimulated with CMV-infected fibroblast lysates at about 9.4 ug/mL. CD4+ T cells upregulating both CD40 ligand and CD69 were sorted as responding cells. CD4+ T cell counts exceeded 400 cells/uL; CMV serology was positive.

The origin of this receptor is an adult woman with HIV who was CMV-seropositive. V usage is TRBV30 and J usage is TRBJ1-1, with TRBD1 as a possible D gene (5 bases). Source: CD4+ T cells sorted from PBMCs after roughly 18-hour stimulation, taken from a patient who received antiretroviral therapy. DNA for the CDR3: TGTGCCTGGACTACCGGGACGGTTGATGGATACACTGAAGCTTTCTTT. Translation gives CAWTTGTVDGYTEAFF. The variable domain in full, completed from reference TRBV30 and TRBJ1-1, reads SQTIHQWPATLVQPVGSPLSLECTVEGTSNPNLYWYRQAAGRGLQLLFYSVGIGQISSEVPQNLSASRPQDRQFILSSKKLLLSDSGFYLCAWTTGTVDGYTEAFFGQGTRLTVV.